These 29 T cell receptor beta chains came from one sample sequenced in a study of T-cell memory formation after mild COVID-19. Each CDR3 protein is one row after TCRdb ran MiXCR on the 5' RACE reads. Among a few hundred thousand distinct CDR3 sequences listed, under 12% were seen once. Sequencing was done on a sample of PBMCs or a T cell subset sorted from them (not recorded which). These TCRs come from a man younger than 35 who had mild COVID-19 (a few samples of this study predate the infection). Cell type and time point are not known.

This clonotype has just a few counts. CDR3 residues: CASRRSGANVLTF. The CDR3 DNA follows: TGTGCCAGCAGGAGATCTGGGGCCAACGTCCTGACTTTC. V gene TRBV12-3 or TRBV12-4 combines with J gene TRBJ2-6; D ambiguous. Trimming left V 6 bases short and J 1 base short, with 4 bases between. The CDR3 covers 13 residues.

V is TRBV12-5 and J is TRBJ2-3; D is ambiguous. The CDR3 is 14 residues long. Trimming took 2 bases from V and 2 from J, leaving 8 bases between them. Per the germline V gene, CDR1 is LGHNT and CDR2 is FRNRAP. The CDR3 DNA reads as TGTGCTAGTGGTTTGAGTCAGGACACAGATACGCAGTATTTT. Translation: CASGLSQDTDTQYF. Variable domain in full (rest from reference TRBV12-5 and TRBJ2-3): DARVTQTPRHKVTEMGQEVTMRCQPILGHNTVFWYRQTMMQGLELLAYFRNRAPLDDSGMPKDRFSAEMPDATLATLKIQPSEPRDSAVYFCASGLSQDTDTQYFGPGTRLTVL.

This clonotype was seen many times. The rearrangement links TRBV20-1 to TRBJ2-1, with 10 bases identical to TRBD2. J gave up 10 bases and V 5 bases, and 8 bases lay outside the gene matches. CDR3 length: 13 amino acids. Germline V gene data show CDR1 as DFQATT and CDR2 as SNEGSKA (reference sequence). CDR3 region: CSAQAGGDREQFF. CDR3 DNA: TGCAGTGCTCAAGCGGGGGGGGACAGGGAGCAGTTCTTC.

The V call is TRBV29-1, the J call TRBJ2-3; 7 bases match TRBD2. CDR3 size: 13 residues. V shed 5 bases, J shed 2 bases, and the junction held 4 bases outside the gene matches. Germline lookup yields CDR1 SQVTM and CDR2 ANQGSEA. This CDR3 reads CSVWGGLTDTQYF. CDR3 DNA: TGCAGCGTTTGGGGGGGACTCACAGATACGCAGTATTTT.

The chain combines TRBV28 with TRBJ2-7; the D gene is possibly TRBD2 (6 bases). The CDR3 covers 13 residues. Germline-derived CDR1 and CDR2 are MDHEN and SYDVKM. V lost 8 bases, J lost 2 bases, and 13 bases lay in between. The CDR3 region has the DNA TGTGCCAGCGGACCGGGAGACACCTACGAGCAGTACGTC. Translating it yields CASGPGDTYEQYV.

The V gene is TRBV11-2, the J gene TRBJ1-3; the D is unclear. The CDR3 has 12 amino acids. Trimming removed 3 bases at V and 8 bases at J, with 8 bases between. Germline loops: CDR1 SGHAT, CDR2 FQNNGV. CDR3 bases: TGTGCCAGCAGCTTCAATGGGGACACCATATATTTT. It codes for CASSFNGDTIYF. The full variable domain, completed using reference TRBV11-2 and TRBJ1-3, is EAGVAQSPRYKIIEKRQSVAFWCNPISGHATLYWYQQILGQGPKLLIQFQNNGVVDDSQLPKDRFSAERLKGVDSTLKIQPAKLEDSAVYLCASSFNGDTIYFGEGSWLTVV.

The rearrangement links TRBV24-1 to TRBJ2-3, with 12 positions matching TRBD2. The CDR3 covers 15 residues. Germline V gene data show CDR1 as KGHDR and CDR2 as SFDVKD. J lost 6 bases, V lost 7 bases, and 7 bases had no gene match. The CDR3 sequence is CATRTGTSGFDTQYF. DNA for the CDR3: TGTGCCACCAGGACCGGGACTAGCGGGTTTGATACGCAGTATTTT.

In its sample, this clonotype was seen many times. The chain couples TRBV7-2 to TRBJ2-7, with D unclear. Trimming removed 3 bases at V and 5 bases at J, with 14 bases between. The length of the CDR3 is 14 residues. Germline CDR1 and CDR2: SGHTA and FQGNSA. The CDR3 coding sequence is TGTGCCAGCAGCTTGAGGCTAGTTCCCCACGAGCAGTACTTC. Translating it yields CASSLRLVPHEQYF.

In its sample, this clonotype was seen a few times. CDR3 DNA: TGTGCCAGCAGCTTGGCATCCGTCAACTATGGCTACACCTTC. It codes for CASSLASVNYGYTF. This chain links TRBV7-2 with TRBJ1-2; D remains ambiguous. Germline values: CDR1 SGHTA, CDR2 FQGNSA. CDR3 length equals 14 residues. Between the trimmed V and J ends, which lost 3 bases and 2 bases, there was a span of 10 bases.

In its sample, this clonotype was seen many times. The genes are TRBV3-1 and TRBJ2-1, with D unresolved. The ends were cut back, 4 bases at V and 4 bases at J, with 5 bases in the middle. The CDR3 length is 12 residues. CDR1 and CDR2 from the germline V gene are LGHDT and YNNKEL (reference sequence). The CDR3 here is CASSLRYNEQFF. The CDR3 bases are TGTGCCAGCAGCCTTAGGTACAATGAGCAGTTCTTC.

The V gene is TRBV7-9, the J gene TRBJ1-1, with TRBD1 identical over 7 bases. V lost 7 bases and J lost 4; bases outside the gene matches: 12. The CDR3 covers 15 residues. The V gene's germline CDR1 is SEHNR and CDR2 FQNEAQ (reference sequence). The DNA for the CDR3 is TGTGCCAGCATTTCCCAGGGGGGGCTGGGCACTGAAGCTTTCTTT. Amino acid sequence: CASISQGGLGTEAFF.

The rearrangement links TRBV10-3 to TRBJ2-6, with a weak D call TRBD1 (6 bases). Per the germline V gene, CDR1 is ENHRY and CDR2 is SYGVKD. Trimming left V 5 bases short and J 1 base short, with 12 bases between. This CDR3 has 16 residues. The CDR3 region is CAISRVQGSGANVLTF. DNA for the CDR3: TGTGCCATCAGTCGTGTCCAGGGGTCTGGGGCCAACGTCCTGACTTTC.

Only a few counts were recorded for this clonotype. The V call is TRBV7-7, the J call TRBJ2-7; perhaps TRBD1 as D (5 bases). The CDR3 length is 18 residues. Germline-derived CDR1 and CDR2 are SSHAT and FNYEAQ (reference sequence). The V gene lost 3 bases and the J gene lost 7 bases, with 28 bases spanning the gap. The CDR3 here is CASSFSGLLVPLLEEQYF. Written as DNA, the CDR3 is TGTGCCAGCAGCTTTTCAGGGCTCTTGGTCCCCCTATTAGAGGAGCAGTACTTC.

CDR3 sequence: CASSQSRSYEQYF. The CDR3 DNA sequence: TGTGCCAGCAGCCAAAGCAGGTCCTACGAGCAGTACTTC. V usage is TRBV7-7 and J usage is TRBJ2-7; D uncertain. This CDR3 is 13 amino acids long. V was trimmed by 5 bases and J by 1 base, leaving 9 bases between them. CDR1 is SSHAT, CDR2 FNYEAQ, per germline (reference sequence). Complete variable domain (other parts from reference TRBV7-7 and TRBJ2-7): GAGVSQSPRYKVTKRGQDVTLRCDPISSHATLYWYQQALGQGPEFLTYFNYEAQPDKSGLPSDRFSAERPEGSISTLTIQRTEQRDSAMYRCASSQSRSYEQYFGPGTRLTVT.

This clonotype was found a few times. The chain carries TRBV29-1 and TRBJ2-3, with TRBD2 as a possible D gene (5 bases). Germline V gene data show CDR1 as SQVTM and CDR2 as ANQGSEA. This CDR3 spans 14 amino acids. V lost 6 bases and J 5 bases, leaving 18 bases between the germline ends. This CDR3 is CSVKIQLEGDTQYF. The CDR3, as DNA: TGCAGCGTGAAAATCCAACTAGAGGGAGATACGCAGTATTTT.

This clonotype appeared many times. The rearrangement links TRBV7-2 to TRBJ1-6; D unclear. Between the trimmed V and J ends, which lost 6 bases and 9 bases, there was a span of 15 bases. This CDR3 is built from 14 residues. The V gene's germline CDR1 is SGHTA and CDR2 FQGNSA. CDR3 in amino acids: CASRRQKEGSPLHF. CDR3 DNA: TGTGCCAGCAGACGGCAGAAGGAGGGTTCACCCCTCCACTTT.

The gene calls are TRBV28 and TRBJ2-3, with D possibly being TRBD1 (6 bases). The ends were cut back, 7 bases at V and 2 bases at J, with 10 bases in the middle. CDR1 MDHEN and CDR2 SYDVKM come from the germline V gene. The CDR3 runs 13 residues. CDR3: CASMWTATDTQYF. The CDR3 DNA reads TGTGCCAGCATGTGGACAGCCACAGATACGCAGTATTTT.

This clonotype was seen more than once but under ten times. This chain uses TRBV9 with TRBJ2-5, with D hard to call. The CDR3 length is 14 residues. Germline-derived CDR1 and CDR2 are SGDLS and YYNGEE. V dropped 4 bases and J dropped 5 bases, with 15 bases sitting between them. The CDR3 nucleotides read TGTGCCAGCAGCTCAGGACCCCGTCGGGAGACCCAGTACTTC. Its translation: CASSSGPRRETQYF.

V and J are TRBV20-1 and TRBJ1-3; 8 nucleotides agree with TRBD1. This CDR3 spans 14 amino acids. Germline V gives CDR1 DFQATT, CDR2 SNEGSKA (reference sequence). The V and J ends lost 6 bases and 1 base, in that order; junction bases with no gene match: 5. The CDR3 DNA sequence: TGCAGTGCCGGACAGGGAGGATCTGGAAACACCATATATTTT. The encoded protein is CSAGQGGSGNTIYF.

This clonotype occurred a few times. This chain connects TRBV10-3 to TRBJ2-5; 8 positions match TRBD1. Per the germline V gene, CDR1 is ENHRY and CDR2 is SYGVKD. V was clipped by 2 bases and J by 5 bases; unmatched bases: 10. The CDR3 runs 16 residues. CDR3 bases: TGTGCCATCAGTGAGCGGATCCAGGGGGCCGGGGAGACCCAGTACTTC. It codes for CAISERIQGAGETQYF.

This clonotype was observed a few times. J is TRBJ1-5 and V is TRBV19; D is ambiguous. V was trimmed by 2 bases and J by 5 bases, leaving 4 bases between them. Germline CDR1 reads LNHDA; CDR2 reads SQIVND (reference sequence). The length of the CDR3 is 12 residues. The CDR3 sequence: CASSISYQPQHF. DNA for the CDR3: TGTGCCAGTAGTATAAGCTATCAGCCCCAGCATTTT. Looking up the rest from reference TRBV19 and TRBJ1-5 gives the full variable domain: DGGITQSPKYLFRKEGQNVTLSCEQNLNHDAMYWYRQDPGQGLRLIYYSQIVNDFQKGDIAEGYSVSREKKESFPLTVTSAQKNPTAFYLCASSISYQPQHFGDGTRLSIL.

As concerns this clonotype: At one end, the junction sequence differs from germline, possibly due to a read error. The CDR3, as DNA: TGTCCCAGCAGCTTTGAGGGTCGGGGCTACACCTTC. It yields the protein CPSSFEGRGYTF. The chain carries TRBV7-9 and TRBJ1-2; D gene uncertain. This CDR3 has 12 amino acids. Germline loops: CDR1 SEHNR, CDR2 FQNEAQ (reference sequence).

The chain has TRBV7-2 and TRBJ2-2, with 7 nucleotides matching TRBD1. This CDR3 has 14 amino acids. The germline gives CDR1 SGHTA, CDR2 FQGNSA. V was pared by 5 bases and J by 8 bases, with 8 bases of the junction left unmatched. CDR3 bases: TGTGCCAGCAGCGCAAGACAGGGAGCGGGGGAGCTGTTTTTT. It encodes CASSARQGAGELFF.

The chain carries TRBV12-3 or TRBV12-4 and TRBJ2-7; a possible D gene is TRBD1 (6 bases). The CDR3 spans 14 residues. V lost 2 bases and J 7 bases, leaving 15 bases between the germline ends. In DNA form, the CDR3 reads TGTGCCAGCAGTTTAATAGACGTCGGGACAGAGCAGTACTTC. It codes for CASSLIDVGTEQYF.

This clonotype was seen only a few times. V gene TRBV20-1 combines with J gene TRBJ1-1, with D perhaps TRBD1 (6 bases). This CDR3 is 16 amino acids long. CDR1 and CDR2 (germline): DFQATT, SNEGSKA (reference sequence). The V end was cut by 0 bases, the J end by 1 base, with 15 bases between. The DNA for the CDR3 is TGCAGTGCTAGAGATCCCAGGGGCTCTTGGAACACTGAAGCTTTCTTT. Protein sequence: CSARDPRGSWNTEAFF.

J is TRBJ2-5 and V is TRBV5-1; either TRBD1 or TRBD2 may fit D (6 bases each). Trimming removed 4 bases at V and 0 bases at J, with 25 bases between. This CDR3 has 19 amino acids. Per the germline V gene, CDR1 is SGHRS and CDR2 is YFSETQ. The CDR3 reads CASSALQGYLANYQETQYF. CDR3 bases: TGCGCCAGCAGCGCCCTACAGGGTTACCTAGCGAATTACCAAGAGACCCAGTACTTC.

There are a few counts of this clonotype. This chain uses TRBV7-2 with TRBJ1-1; D is ambiguous. CDR3 size: 14 residues. V shed 6 bases and J shed 11 bases, with 22 bases lying between them. Per the germline V gene, CDR1 is SGHTA and CDR2 is FQGNSA. The CDR3 loop reads CASSQPLFVGGAFF. CDR3 sequence (DNA): TGTGCCAGCAGTCAACCCTTATTCGTTGGCGGGGCTTTCTTT.

This clonotype was seen more than once but under ten times. The rearrangement links TRBV10-3 to TRBJ1-2; no reliable D call. Trimming left V 1 base short and J 4 bases short, with 4 bases between. The CDR3 has 12 amino acids. CDR1 is ENHRY and CDR2 is SYGVKD in the germline V gene. CDR3 sequence (DNA): TGTGCCATCAGTGAGTTGGGCTATGGCTACACCTTC. It specifies CAISELGYGYTF.

This chain connects TRBV5-1 to TRBJ2-5; weak D call: TRBD2 (7 bases). V lost 1 base, J lost 3 bases, and 13 bases lay in between. This CDR3 comprises 15 residues. The germline gives CDR1 SGHRS, CDR2 YFSETQ. The CDR3 nucleotides read TGCGCCAGCAGCTTGATGGGGGGGGGCGAAGAGACCCAGTACTTC. Translating gives CASSLMGGGEETQYF.